Listed below are T cell receptor beta chains from one sample, sequenced in a study of blood T cell repertoires in COVID-19. The method was immunoSEQ multiplex PCR; TCRdb's version includes in-frame clones alone and lacks a portion of them. The table includes 150,000 to 200,000 clones, roughly 85% detected once. Material for sequencing was peripheral blood. The source is a man over 45 with active or convalescent COVID-19. Both conserved end residues are part of each CDR3.

v_call: TRBV5-6
j_call: TRBJ2-2
cdr3_aa: CASRRLAGGPSNTGELFF

v_call: TRBV14
j_call: TRBJ1-1
cdr3_aa: CASRLQGLTEAFF

v_call: TRBV11-3
j_call: TRBJ1-4
cdr3_aa: CASSTGVNEKLFF

v_call: TRBV12-3/TRBV12-4
j_call: TRBJ2-7
cdr3_aa: CASRLTGEQYF

v_call: TRBV12-3/TRBV12-4
j_call: TRBJ1-6
cdr3_aa: CASSITAGPLHF

v_call: TRBV18
j_call: TRBJ1-3
cdr3_aa: CASSPQPQGMAGNTIYF

v_call: TRBV19
j_call: TRBJ1-1
cdr3_aa: CASSSDRGRNTEAFF

v_call: TRBV19
j_call: TRBJ1-1
cdr3_aa: CASSSGTVLNTEAFF

v_call: TRBV3-1/TRBV3-2
j_call: TRBJ1-3
cdr3_aa: CASTDRGLTGNTIYF

v_call: TRBV7-9
j_call: TRBJ2-1
cdr3_aa: CASSLLGGVDDEQFF

v_call: TRBV6-5
j_call: TRBJ1-4
cdr3_aa: CASSNQGVNEKLFF

v_call: TRBV15
j_call: TRBJ2-7
cdr3_aa: CATSRLGGGSYEQYF

v_call: TRBV29-1
j_call: TRBJ1-1
cdr3_aa: CSVDLTGGTEAFF

v_call: TRBV7-8
j_call: TRBJ2-3
cdr3_aa: CASSRVPGLADPSDTQYF